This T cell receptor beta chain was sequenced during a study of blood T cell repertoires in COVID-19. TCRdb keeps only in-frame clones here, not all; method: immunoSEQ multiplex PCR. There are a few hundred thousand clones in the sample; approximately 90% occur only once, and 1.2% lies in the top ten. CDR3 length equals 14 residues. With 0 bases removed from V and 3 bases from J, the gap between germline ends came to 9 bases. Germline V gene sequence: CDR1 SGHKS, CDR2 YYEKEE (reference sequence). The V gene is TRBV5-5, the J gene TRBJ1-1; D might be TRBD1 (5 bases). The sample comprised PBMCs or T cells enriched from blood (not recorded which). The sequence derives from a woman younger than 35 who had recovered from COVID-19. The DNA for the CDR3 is TGTGCCAGCAGCTTGGGTATAGGGGACACTGAAGCTTTCTTT. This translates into CASSLGIGDTEAFF.